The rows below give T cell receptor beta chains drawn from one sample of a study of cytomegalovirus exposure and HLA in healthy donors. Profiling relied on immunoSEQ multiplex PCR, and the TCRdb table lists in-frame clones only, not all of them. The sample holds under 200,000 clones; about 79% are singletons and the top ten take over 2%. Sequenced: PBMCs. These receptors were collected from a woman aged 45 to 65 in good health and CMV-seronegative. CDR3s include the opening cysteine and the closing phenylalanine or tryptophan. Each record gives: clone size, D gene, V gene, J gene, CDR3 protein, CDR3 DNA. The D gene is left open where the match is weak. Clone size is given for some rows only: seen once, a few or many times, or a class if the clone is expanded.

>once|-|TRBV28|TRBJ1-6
CASSSQIGRDSPLHF
TGTGCCAGCAGTTCCCAAATTGGGCGCGATTCACCCCTCCACTTT
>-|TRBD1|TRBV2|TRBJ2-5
CASSAQGVGSGETQYF
TGTGCCAGCAGTGCACAGGGGGTGGGCTCGGGTGAGACCCAGTACTTC
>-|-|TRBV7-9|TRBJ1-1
CSQGGVNTEAFF
TGTTCCCAGGGAGGGGTTAACACTGAAGCTTTCTTT
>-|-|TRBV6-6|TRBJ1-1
CASSYRERVLPEAFF
TGTGCCAGCAGTTACCGGGAAAGGGTCCTGCCTGAAGCTTTCTTT
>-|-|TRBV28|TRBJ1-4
CARRLKSGVGNEKLFF
TGTGCCCGCAGGCTGAAATCAGGGGTGGGAAATGAAAAACTGTTTTTT
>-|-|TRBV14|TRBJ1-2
CASSQAGAYGYTF
TGTGCCAGCAGCCAAGCAGGGGCCTATGGCTACACCTTC
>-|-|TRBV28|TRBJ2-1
CASSYRDSEQFF
TGTGCCAGCAGTTACCGGGACTCCGAGCAGTTCTTC
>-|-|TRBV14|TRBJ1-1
CASSQRAGAFTEAFF
TGTGCCAGCAGCCAAAGGGCAGGGGCTTTTACTGAAGCTTTCTTT
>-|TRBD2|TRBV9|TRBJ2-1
CASSASGRSSYNEQFF
TGTGCCAGCAGCGCTAGCGGTAGGAGCTCCTACAATGAGCAGTTCTTC
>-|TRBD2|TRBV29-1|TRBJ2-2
CSVDSGSSGELFF
TGCAGCGTTGATAGCGGGAGTAGCGGGGAGCTGTTTTTT
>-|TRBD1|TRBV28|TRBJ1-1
CASSLQGALGVTEAFF
TGTGCCAGCAGTCTGCAGGGGGCGCTGGGGGTAACTGAAGCTTTCTTT
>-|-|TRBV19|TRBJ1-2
CASSRMGGNYGYTF
TGTGCCAGTAGCCGGATGGGGGGAAACTATGGCTACACCTTC
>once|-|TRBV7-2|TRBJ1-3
CASSLVPSGKGNTIYF
TGTGCCAGCAGCTTAGTCCCGAGCGGGAAGGGAAACACCATATATTTT
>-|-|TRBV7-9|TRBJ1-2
CASSLYNYGYTF
TGTGCCAGCAGCTTATATAACTATGGCTACACCTTC
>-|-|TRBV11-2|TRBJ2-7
CASSRGTVAYEQYF
TGTGCCAGCAGCCGGGGTACAGTAGCCTACGAGCAGTACTTC
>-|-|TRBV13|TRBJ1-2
CASSSSGDRYGYTF
TGTGCCAGCAGCTCCTCAGGGGATAGGTATGGCTACACCTTC
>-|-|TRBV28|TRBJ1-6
CASRDLNSPLHF
TGTGCCAGTCGGGATCTAAATTCACCCCTCCACTTT
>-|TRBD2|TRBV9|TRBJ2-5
CASSFGTSGLQETQYF
TGTGCCAGCAGCTTTGGGACTAGCGGCTTGCAAGAGACCCAGTACTTC
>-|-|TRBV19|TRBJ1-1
CASSIVRDGRGAEAFF
TGTGCCAGTAGTATAGTGCGGGACGGCCGGGGGGCTGAAGCTTTCTTT
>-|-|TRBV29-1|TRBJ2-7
CSVASGVSGEQYF
TGCAGCGTGGCTTCCGGGGTCTCTGGCGAGCAGTACTTC
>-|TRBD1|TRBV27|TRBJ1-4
CASSRMGTGGAGELFF
TGTGCCAGCAGCCGCATGGGGACAGGGGGCGCCGGGGAACTGTTTTTT
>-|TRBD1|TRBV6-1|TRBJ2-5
CASSEVTGGRGFHF
TGTGCCAGCAGTGAAGTTACCGGTGGCAGGGGGTTCCACTTC
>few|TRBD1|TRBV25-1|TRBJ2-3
CASSEWTGQASTDTQYF
TGTGCCAGCAGTGAGTGGACAGGACAAGCTAGCACAGATACGCAGTATTTT
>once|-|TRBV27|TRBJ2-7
CASRKDSTYEQYF
TGTGCCAGCAGAAAGGACAGTACCTACGAGCAGTACTTC
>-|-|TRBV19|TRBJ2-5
CASSATGTARETQYF
TGTGCCAGTAGTGCCACCGGGACTGCTCGGGAGACCCAGTACTTC
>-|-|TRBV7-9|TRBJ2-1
CASSPRGVFYNEQFF
TGTGCCAGCAGCCCCCGGGGAGTCTTCTACAATGAGCAGTTCTTC
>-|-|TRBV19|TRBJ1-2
CASSIGVGVYGYTF
TGTGCCAGTAGTATAGGCGTTGGAGTCTATGGCTACACCTTC
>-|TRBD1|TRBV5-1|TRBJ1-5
CASSPSGTGTQPQHF
TGCGCCAGCAGCCCTTCCGGGACAGGGACCCAGCCCCAGCATTTT
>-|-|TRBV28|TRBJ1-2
CASSSPPSLGGYTF
TGTGCCAGCAGTTCCCCCCCCAGCCTCGGGGGCTACACCTTC
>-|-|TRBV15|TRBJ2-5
CATSRGGAWETQYF
TGTGCCACCAGCAGAGGGGGCGCATGGGAGACCCAGTACTTC
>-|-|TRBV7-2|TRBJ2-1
CASSLEFGREQFF
TGTGCCAGCAGCTTAGAATTCGGGAGAGAGCAGTTCTTC
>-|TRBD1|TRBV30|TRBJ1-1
CAWSTGVNTEAFF
TGTGCCTGGAGCACAGGGGTGAACACTGAAGCTTTCTTT
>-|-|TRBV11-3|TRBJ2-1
CASSLHGGRYNEQFF
TGTGCCAGCAGCTTACATGGGGGGAGGTACAATGAGCAGTTCTTC
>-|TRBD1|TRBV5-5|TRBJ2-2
CASSLRDRVMNTGELFF
TGTGCCAGCAGCTTGCGGGACAGGGTCATGAACACCGGGGAGCTGTTTTTT
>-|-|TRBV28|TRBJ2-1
CASSLGSNWQFF
TGTGCCAGCAGTTTGGGTAGCAATTGGCAGTTCTTC
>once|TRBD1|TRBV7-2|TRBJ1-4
CASSLGQQEGAEKLFF
TGTGCCAGCAGCTTGGGACAGCAAGAGGGGGCTGAAAAACTGTTTTTT
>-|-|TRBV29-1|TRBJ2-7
CSVTLGGNEQYF
TGCAGCGTCACCCTAGGGGGTAACGAGCAGTACTTC
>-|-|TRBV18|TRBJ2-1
CASSPPRARSSYNEQFF
TGTGCCAGCTCACCACCGCGCGCGAGGAGCTCCTACAATGAGCAGTTCTTC
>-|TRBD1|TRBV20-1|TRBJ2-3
CSARLGTAQYF
TGCAGTGCCCGTTTGGGGACAGCGCAGTATTTT
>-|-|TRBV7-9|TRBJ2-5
CASTASVETQYF
TGTGCCAGCACCGCCAGCGTGGAGACCCAGTACTTC
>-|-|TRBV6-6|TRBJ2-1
CASSYPGSYNEQFF
TGTGCCAGCAGTTACCCGGGGTCCTACAATGAGCAGTTCTTC
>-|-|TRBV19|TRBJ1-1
CASSIGNRPNTEAFF
TGTGCCAGTAGTATAGGCAACAGACCGAACACTGAAGCTTTCTTT
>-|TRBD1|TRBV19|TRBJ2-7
CASSIGGRGLSYEQYF
TGTGCCAGTAGTATAGGGGGCAGGGGGCTCTCCTACGAGCAGTACTTC
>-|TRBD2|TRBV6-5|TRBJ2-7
CASSPTAGVFYEQYF
TGTGCCAGCAGTCCCACAGCGGGAGTGTTCTACGAGCAGTACTTC
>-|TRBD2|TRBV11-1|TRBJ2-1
CASSLSGRGSYNEQFF
TGTGCCAGCAGCCTTAGCGGGAGAGGCTCCTACAATGAGCAGTTCTTC
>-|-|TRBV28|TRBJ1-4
CASTHGGTANEKLFF
TGTGCCAGCACTCACGGGGGGACGGCTAATGAAAAACTGTTTTTT
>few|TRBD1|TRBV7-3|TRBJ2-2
CASRQGARGELFF
TGTGCCAGCCGACAGGGGGCGCGAGGGGAGCTGTTTTTT
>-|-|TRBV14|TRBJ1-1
CASSHLILNTEAFF
TGTGCCAGCAGCCACCTAATCTTGAACACTGAAGCTTTCTTT
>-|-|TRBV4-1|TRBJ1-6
CASRTSNSPLHF
TGCGCCAGCAGAACTTCGAATTCACCCCTCCACTTT
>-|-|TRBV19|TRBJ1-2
CASGLGEYNYGYTF
TGTGCCAGTGGGTTGGGCGAGTATAACTATGGCTACACCTTC
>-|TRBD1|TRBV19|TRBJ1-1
CASSIQGDTEAFF
TGTGCCAGTAGTATACAGGGGGACACTGAAGCTTTCTTT
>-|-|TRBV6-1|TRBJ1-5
CASSADTGYSNQPQHF
TGTGCCAGCAGTGCGGATACAGGATATAGCAATCAGCCCCAGCATTTT
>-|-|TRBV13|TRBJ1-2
CASSLGRTDNYGYTF
TGTGCCAGCAGCTTAGGCCGGACAGACAACTATGGCTACACCTTC
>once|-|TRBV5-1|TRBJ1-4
CASSLAFRVPNEKLFF
TGCGCCAGCAGCTTGGCTTTCCGGGTCCCTAATGAAAAACTGTTTTTT
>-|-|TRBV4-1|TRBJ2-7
CASSQEGGSYEQYF
TGCGCCAGCAGCCAGGAGGGGGGGAGTTACGAGCAGTACTTC
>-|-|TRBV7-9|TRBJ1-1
CASSIDRNTEAFF
TGTGCCAGCAGCATAGACAGGAACACTGAAGCTTTCTTT
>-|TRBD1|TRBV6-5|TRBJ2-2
CASRGTGGAGELFF
TGTGCCAGCAGGGGGACAGGGGGGGCCGGGGAGCTGTTTTTT
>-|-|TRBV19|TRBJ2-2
CASRNTGWNTGELFF
TGTGCCAGTAGAAATACAGGGTGGAACACCGGGGAGCTGTTTTTT
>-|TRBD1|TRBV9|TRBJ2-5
CASSAGTGIREETQYF
TGTGCCAGCAGCGCCGGGACAGGGATTAGAGAAGAGACCCAGTACTTC